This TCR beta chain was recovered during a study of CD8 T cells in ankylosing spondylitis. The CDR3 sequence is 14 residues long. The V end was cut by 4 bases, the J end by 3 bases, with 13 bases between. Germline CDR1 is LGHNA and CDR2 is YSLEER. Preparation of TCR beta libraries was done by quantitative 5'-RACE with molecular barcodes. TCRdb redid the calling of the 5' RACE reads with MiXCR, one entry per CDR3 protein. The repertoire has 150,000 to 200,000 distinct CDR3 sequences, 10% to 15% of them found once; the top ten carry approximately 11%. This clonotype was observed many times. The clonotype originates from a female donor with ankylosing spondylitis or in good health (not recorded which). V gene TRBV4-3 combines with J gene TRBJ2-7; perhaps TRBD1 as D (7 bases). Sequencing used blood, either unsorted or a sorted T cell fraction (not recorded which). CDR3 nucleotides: TGCGCCAGCAGCCTTTACAGGGGAGGCTACGAGCAGTACTTC. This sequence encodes CASSLYRGGYEQYF.